Below are 18 T cell receptor beta chains sequenced from a single sample in a study of T cell responses to AZD1222 COVID-19 vaccine. Libraries were prepared by immunoSEQ multiplex PCR; TCRdb keeps only in-frame clonotypes and omits some of them. In all, the sample yields about 140,000 clones. The sequencing input was peripheral blood. The source of these receptors is an adult in good health.

This chain uses TRBV28 with TRBJ1-4; a weak D match, TRBD1 (5 bases). Germline V lookup: CDR1 MDHEN, CDR2 SYDVKM. The CDR3 contains 15 residues. Trimming shortened V by 6 bases and J by 5 bases, and 16 bases separated the two germline ends. The CDR3 bases are TGTGCCAGCAGGTCCAGGGTACTTGCGAATGAAAAACTGTTTTTT. Translating it yields CASRSRVLANEKLFF.

The chain employs TRBV6-5 and TRBJ1-2; 7 nucleotides agree with TRBD1. The CDR3 contains 13 residues. The germline CDR1 and CDR2 sequences are MNHEY and SVGAGI. Trimming at V came to 6 bases and at J to 4 bases, leaving 5 bases not matched to a gene. The CDR3 loop is CASSDGTVYGYTF. The DNA of the CDR3 is TGTGCCAGCAGCGACGGGACAGTCTATGGCTACACCTTC.

The chain links TRBV27 to TRBJ2-1; D may be TRBD1 (5 bases). The V gene lost 3 bases and the J gene lost 10 bases, with 10 bases spanning the gap. This CDR3 is built from 12 residues. CDR1 MNHEY and CDR2 SMNVEV come from the germline V gene (reference sequence). Here the CDR3 DNA reads TGTGCCAGCAGTTTTAGCTACAGGGAGCAGTTCTTC. Amino acid sequence: CASSFSYREQFF.

The chain has TRBV15 and TRBJ2-1; TRBD1 aligns across 7 bases. Germline V gene sequence: CDR1 LNHNV, CDR2 YYDKDF (reference sequence). V lost 0 bases, J lost 1 base, and 3 bases stayed unmatched. The length of the CDR3 is 16 residues. The CDR3 coding sequence is TGTGCCACCAGCAGAGATTCAGGGGGATCCTACAATGAGCAGTTCTTC. This translates into CATSRDSGGSYNEQFF.

The gene calls are TRBV3-1 (or the pseudogene TRBV3-2) and TRBJ1-6; 7 bases map to TRBD1. CDR3 length equals 15 residues. Germline lookup yields CDR1 LGHDT and CDR2 YNNKEL (reference sequence). J lost 9 bases, V lost 4 bases, and 9 bases had no gene match. CDR3 loop: CASSLRDSRASPLHF. The CDR3, as DNA: TGTGCCAGCAGCCTACGGGACAGTCGTGCTTCACCCCTCCACTTT.

The V and J genes are TRBV7-9 and TRBJ2-1; D may be TRBD1 (5 bases). The germline V gene has CDR1 SEHNR and CDR2 FQNEAQ (reference sequence). The CDR3 has 13 amino acids. The V and J ends lost 1 base and 6 bases respectively, with 7 bases between them. In DNA form, the CDR3 reads TGTGCCAGCAGCTTAGGGGGCTCCAATGAGCAGTTCTTC. Encoded protein: CASSLGGSNEQFF.

J is TRBJ1-2 and V is TRBV6-6; no clear D gene. The CDR3 spans 14 residues. Germline lookup yields CDR1 MNHNY and CDR2 SVGAGI (reference sequence). Trimming left V 6 bases short and J 0 bases short, with 11 bases between. CDR3 region: CASRREGSNYGYTF. CDR3 in DNA: TGTGCCAGCAGGAGAGAGGGTTCTAACTATGGCTACACCTTC.

The chain recombines TRBV30 with TRBJ2-3; the D is unclear. Germline CDR1 and CDR2: GTSNPN and SVGIG (reference sequence). This CDR3 has 13 amino acids. V was cut by 2 bases and J by 2 bases, with 8 bases left in between. The CDR3 DNA reads TGTGCCTGGAGTCCCCCCTTCACAGATACGCAGTATTTT. This codes for CAWSPPFTDTQYF.

V is TRBV18 and J is TRBJ1-1; 8 positions agree with TRBD1. The CDR3 loop spans 14 amino acids. Trimming removed 3 bases from V and 4 bases from J; junction bases left unmatched: 4. Germline V gene sequence: CDR1 KGHSH, CDR2 LQKENI. CDR3 residues: CASSPDRGSTEAFF. As DNA, the CDR3 is TGTGCCAGCTCACCCGACAGGGGTAGCACTGAAGCTTTCTTT.

This chain connects TRBV28 to TRBJ1-2, with a possible D match to TRBD1 (5 bases). This CDR3 has 15 amino acids. Germline V gives CDR1 MDHEN, CDR2 SYDVKM. With 1 base removed from V and 5 bases from J, the gap between germline ends came to 14 bases. Here the CDR3 reads CASSLFRGVMYGYTF. The CDR3 coding sequence is TGTGCCAGCAGTTTATTCCGGGGGGTAATGTATGGCTACACCTTC.

The chain carries TRBV6-2 or TRBV6-3 and TRBJ1-6, with 7 bases lining up with TRBD1. Germline CDR1 reads MNHEY; CDR2 reads SVGEGT. The CDR3 has 15 amino acids. The V gene end was trimmed by 6 bases and the J gene end by 7 bases; junction bases not matched to a gene: 9. The CDR3 reads CASSAPGQPNSPLHF. The CDR3 bases are TGTGCCAGCAGCGCTCCGGGACAGCCAAATTCACCCCTCCACTTT.

The genes are TRBV19 and TRBJ2-5; D possibly corresponds to TRBD1 (6 bases). This CDR3 region has 15 residues. The germline V gene encodes CDR1 LNHDA and CDR2 SQIVND (reference sequence). Deletions cut 3 bases from V and 7 bases from J, with 18 bases between. The CDR3 nucleotides read TGTGCCAGTAGTATTGGGGACACCATAGATGGGACCCAGTACTTC. Residues: CASSIGDTIDGTQYF. Using reference TRBV19 and TRBJ2-5 for the parts outside the CDR3, the full variable domain is DGGITQSPKYLFRKEGQNVTLSCEQNLNHDAMYWYRQDPGQGLRLIYYSQIVNDFQKGDIAEGYSVSREKKESFPLTVTSAQKNPTAFYLCASSIGDTIDGTQYFGPGTRLLVL.

This chain joins TRBV9 and TRBJ2-7, with a tentative D call TRBD2 (7 bases). The CDR3 has 15 amino acids. CDR1 is SGDLS, CDR2 YYNGEE, per germline. The V end was cut by 0 bases, the J end by 4 bases, with 14 bases between. The CDR3 spells CASSVGGGGQYEQYF. The CDR3, as DNA: TGTGCCAGCAGCGTAGGAGGCGGGGGCCAGTACGAGCAGTACTTC.

The rearrangement uses TRBV2 and TRBJ2-7; tentatively, D is TRBD2 (6 bases). Germline V lookup: CDR1 SNHLY, CDR2 FYNNEI. The CDR3 extends over 13 amino acids. V was clipped by 7 bases and J by 4 bases, with 14 bases between them. As DNA, the CDR3 is TGTGCCAGCACGTTGGAGGGAGGATACGAGCAGTACTTC. Its protein is CASTLEGGYEQYF.

The chain joins TRBV6-5 to TRBJ1-1; the D is unclear. In germline, CDR1 is MNHEY, CDR2 SVGAGI. V lost 2 bases and J lost 2, with 9 bases in between. The length of the CDR3 is 14 residues. CDR3 loop: CASSYQPRNTEAFF. CDR3 DNA: TGTGCCAGCAGTTACCAGCCCAGAAACACTGAAGCTTTCTTT.

The DNA for the CDR3 is TGCGCCAGCAGCCAAGAAGGGGACGGATACTATGGCTACACCTTC. It is translated as CASSQEGDGYYGYTF. The chain couples TRBV4-1 to TRBJ1-2, with a tentative D call TRBD1 (5 bases). V was clipped by 0 bases and J by 3 bases, with 11 bases between them. The germline V gene encodes CDR1 MGHRA and CDR2 YSYEKL. The CDR3 totals 15 residues.

The chain joins TRBV9 to TRBJ2-1; 8 nucleotides match TRBD1. This CDR3 has 14 residues. The J segment lost 8 bases and the V segment lost 4 bases, leaving 8 bases of the junction unmatched. Germline values: CDR1 SGDLS, CDR2 YYNGEE. CDR3 region: CASSLGQATDEQFF. The DNA for the CDR3 is TGTGCCAGCAGCTTGGGACAGGCTACGGATGAGCAGTTCTTC. Full variable domain (missing parts from reference TRBV9 and TRBJ2-1): DSGVTQTPKHLITATGQRVTLRCSPRSGDLSVYWYQQSLDQGLQFLIQYYNGEERAKGNILERFSAQQFPDLHSELNLSSLELGDSALYFCASSLGQATDEQFFGPGTRLTVL.

This sequence joins TRBV3-1 (or the pseudogene TRBV3-2) and TRBJ2-2; D is unclear. CDR1 and CDR2 (germline): LGHDT, YNNKEL (reference sequence). V lost 5 bases, J lost 7 bases, and 8 bases lay in between. The CDR3 is made up of 12 amino acids. CDR3 residues: CASSSPGGELFF. The DNA for the CDR3 is TGTGCCAGCAGCTCTCCTGGCGGGGAGCTGTTTTTT.